This passage covers 26 T cell receptor beta chains from one sample sequenced in a study of blood T cell repertoires in COVID-19. Generated by immunoSEQ multiplex PCR, the TCRdb table keeps only in-frame clones and is missing some. The sample carries 200,000 to 250,000 clones, about 85% recorded once. Sequencing used peripheral blood. Receptors originate from a woman aged 45 to 65 with COVID-19, enrolled during active disease.

V usage is TRBV10-3 and J usage is TRBJ1-5, with 10 positions matching TRBD1. The germline gives CDR1 ENHRY, CDR2 SYGVKD. The CDR3 runs 16 residues. The V gene end was trimmed by 4 bases and the J gene end by 7 bases; junction bases not matched to a gene: 10. The CDR3 is CAISGRGTGADQPQHF. The CDR3 DNA reads TGTGCCATCAGTGGCCGAGGGACAGGGGCCGACCAGCCCCAGCATTTT.

This chain links TRBV10-3 with TRBJ2-3; 8 bases map to TRBD1. Trimming cost V 11 bases and J 0 bases; bases outside gene matches: 16. The germline V gene encodes CDR1 ENHRY and CDR2 SYGVKD. This CDR3 contains 17 residues. The CDR3 loop reads CAVRPDPGQESTDTQYF. In DNA form, the CDR3 reads TGTGCCGTCCGACCCGACCCGGGACAGGAAAGCACAGATACGCAGTATTTT.

Concerning this clone: The sample carries other DNA sequences with the same CDR3. This rearrangement joins TRBV5-1 to TRBJ2-7; possibly TRBD1 for D (5 bases). This CDR3 contains 12 residues. CDR1 and CDR2 (germline): SGHRS, YFSETQ. Between the trimmed V and J ends, which lost 1 base and 4 bases, there was a span of 6 bases. CDR3 DNA: TGCGCCAGCAGCTTGAGGGGTTACGAGCAGTACTTC. Its translation is CASSLRGYEQYF.

The chain has TRBV27 and TRBJ1-4, with 10 bases fitting TRBD1. Germline CDR1 MNHEY, CDR2 SMNVEV (reference sequence). With V trimmed by 5 bases and J by 7 bases, 7 bases remained unmatched. This CDR3 has 15 amino acids. CDR3 sequence: CASSPRQGAGEKLFF. The CDR3 DNA sequence: TGTGCCAGCAGTCCCCGACAGGGGGCAGGTGAAAAACTGTTTTTT.

The chain links TRBV21-1 to TRBJ1-5; TRBD1 was called by the table and not checked on the DNA. TRBV21-1 constitutes a pseudogene. The CDR3 covers 13 residues. The CDR3: CETLRGRSQPQHF. The CDR3 DNA reads TGTGAGACCCTCAGGGGGCGAAGTCAGCCCCAGCATTTT.

The chain employs TRBV5-1 and TRBJ2-5; D not resolved. This CDR3 has 13 amino acids. Germline V gene lookup returns CDR1 SGHRS and CDR2 YFSETQ. V dropped 0 bases and J dropped 6 bases, with 9 bases sitting between them. The CDR3 bases are TGCGCCAGCAGCTTGGAACCACAGAAGACCCAGTACTTC. It specifies CASSLEPQKTQYF.

V gene TRBV11-2 combines with J gene TRBJ2-1; 9 nucleotides match TRBD2. Germline trimming cut 5 bases from V and 9 bases from J; bases unmatched to any gene: 14. The germline CDR1 and CDR2 sequences are SGHAT and FQNNGV. The CDR3 contains 16 residues. CDR3 coding DNA: TGTGCCAGCAGCCCAGCAGCACCGGGACTAGCAAGTGAGCAGTTCTTC. As protein: CASSPAAPGLASEQFF. The full variable domain, in which reference TRBV11-2 and TRBJ2-1 provide the parts outside the CDR3, is EAGVAQSPRYKIIEKRQSVAFWCNPISGHATLYWYQQILGQGPKLLIQFQNNGVVDDSQLPKDRFSAERLKGVDSTLKIQPAKLEDSAVYLCASSPAAPGLASEQFFGPGTRLTVL.

The chain links TRBV5-3 to TRBJ1-3, with 8 bases that match TRBD1. TRBV5-3 is known as an ORF, though its function is uncertain. The CDR3 loop spans 14 amino acids. V shed 4 bases, J shed 8 bases, and the junction held 8 bases outside the gene matches. CDR3 DNA sequence: TGTGCCAGAAGCAATCGGGACAGGCCTGACACCATATATTTT. Protein product: CARSNRDRPDTIYF.

This rearrangement joins TRBV11-2 to TRBJ2-1; 9 nucleotides match TRBD2. CDR1 is SGHAT, CDR2 FQNNGV, per germline. The CDR3 is made up of 16 amino acids. V was pared by 1 base and J by 8 bases, with 9 bases of the junction left unmatched. For the CDR3, the DNA is TGTGCCAGCAGCTTAGGGAGGCGGGGGGGCCGTCATGAGCAGTTCTTC. Amino acid sequence: CASSLGRRGGRHEQFF.

The rearrangement links TRBV11-3 to TRBJ1-1, with TRBD1 matching over 7 bases. This CDR3 is 14 amino acids long. V lost 5 bases to trimming and J lost 1 base; unmatched junction nucleotides: 4. Germline loops: CDR1 SGHNT, CDR2 YENEEA. The CDR3 DNA follows: TGTGCCAGCAGCGCCCGGGACAGGAACACTGAAGCTTTCTTT. Its protein product is CASSARDRNTEAFF.

The rearrangement links TRBV3-1 (or the pseudogene TRBV3-2) to TRBJ2-7; D unclear. The germline gives CDR1 LGHDT, CDR2 YNNKEL (reference sequence). Trimming removed 4 bases from V and 4 bases from J, with 8 bases in between. This CDR3 has 12 residues. The CDR3 is CASSRERYEQYF. CDR3 bases: TGTGCCAGCAGCCGAGAGAGATACGAGCAGTACTTC.

The V and J genes are TRBV7-2 and TRBJ2-1, with D maybe TRBD2 (6 bases). Germline values: CDR1 SGHTA, CDR2 FQGNSA. The CDR3 extends over 16 amino acids. V shed 3 bases and J shed 10 bases, with 22 bases lying between them. The CDR3 is CASSFQDTRGDWEQFF. For the CDR3, the DNA is TGTGCCAGCAGCTTTCAGGACACGCGGGGAGATTGGGAGCAGTTCTTC.

The chain recombines TRBV30 with TRBJ2-6, with D unclear. Germline assignment: CDR1 GTSNPN and CDR2 SVGIG (reference sequence). V lost 3 bases and J 0 bases, leaving 9 bases between the germline ends. The CDR3 has 15 amino acids. CDR3 sequence: CAWSHRSSGANVLTF. In DNA form, the CDR3 reads TGTGCCTGGAGCCATAGGAGCTCTGGGGCCAACGTCCTGACTTTC.

This chain uses TRBV5-8 with TRBJ1-2; 10 nucleotides align to TRBD1. Germline V CDR1 and CDR2: SGHTS, YDEGEE. CDR3 length equals 14 residues. Trimming removed 0 bases from V and 10 bases from J; junction bases left unmatched: 6. The chain's CDR3 is CASSLGQGAGVYTF. The CDR3 DNA follows: TGTGCCAGCAGCTTGGGACAGGGGGCTGGGGTCTACACCTTC.

This chain uses TRBV27 with TRBJ2-5, with 10 bases lining up with TRBD1. V was clipped by 2 bases and J by 4 bases; unmatched bases: 4. This CDR3 contains 15 residues. Looked up from germline, CDR1 is MNHEY and CDR2 is SMNVEV (reference sequence). The CDR3 region has the DNA TGTGCCAGCAGTTTACTGTGGACAGGGGGAGAGACCCAGTACTTC. It encodes CASSLLWTGGETQYF.

V and J are TRBV2 and TRBJ1-5; D possibly corresponds to TRBD1 (5 bases). Germline lookup yields CDR1 SNHLY and CDR2 FYNNEI. V was cut by 5 bases and J by 4 bases, with 12 bases left in between. The CDR3 is 14 residues long. The CDR3 loop reads CASSYRGRNQPQHF. DNA of the CDR3: TGTGCCAGCAGTTATAGGGGTCGGAATCAGCCCCAGCATTTT. Supplemented by reference TRBV2 and TRBJ1-5, the full variable domain reads EPEVTQTPSHQVTQMGQEVILRCVPISNHLYFYWYRQILGQKVEFLVSFYNNEISEKSEIFDDQFSVERPDGSNFTLKIRSTKLEDSAMYFCASSYRGRNQPQHFGDGTRLSIL.

V usage is TRBV5-1 and J usage is TRBJ2-1; 9 nucleotides align to TRBD1. V lost 0 bases to trimming and J lost 10 bases; unmatched junction nucleotides: 11. The CDR3 contains 16 residues. CDR1 and CDR2 (germline): SGHRS, YFSETQ. Here the CDR3 reads CASSLVPGQGIEEQFF. Written as DNA, the CDR3 is TGCGCCAGCAGCTTGGTCCCGGGACAGGGAATTGAGGAGCAGTTCTTC.

This rearrangement joins TRBV7-8 to TRBJ2-7; possibly TRBD1 for D (6 bases). The CDR3 has 14 residues. V was trimmed by 3 bases and J by 5 bases, leaving 14 bases between them. Per germline, CDR1 SGHVS and CDR2 FQNEAQ. CDR3 protein: CASSLAPQGNEQYF. The CDR3 bases are TGTGCCAGCAGCTTGGCCCCACAGGGAAACGAGCAGTACTTC.

This clone has only one observation. CDR3 nucleotide sequence: TGTGCCAGCAGTTCCCTAGCCGGGGGGACTTTTGTTGGGCAGTACGTC. Its protein is CASSSLAGGTFVGQYV. The chain carries TRBV28 and TRBJ2-7; 7 positions agree with TRBD2. Germline lookup yields CDR1 MDHEN and CDR2 SYDVKM. The CDR3 consists of 16 residues. J gave up 9 bases and V 4 bases, and 18 bases lay outside the gene matches.

This chain links TRBV7-6 with TRBJ1-2, with D possibly matching TRBD1 (6 bases). Germline assignment: CDR1 SGHVS and CDR2 FNYEAQ. Trimming left V 1 base short and J 1 base short, with 19 bases between. The CDR3 runs to 18 residues. CDR3 DNA: TGTGCCAGCAGCTTAGGTGTAAAAGAGGCAGGGGATAACTATGGCTACACCTTC. Encoded protein: CASSLGVKEAGDNYGYTF.

The CDR3 nucleotides read TGTGCCAGCAGCCCCCCCGCCCAGACGCAGTATTTT. Residues: CASSPPAQTQYF. J is TRBJ2-3 and V is TRBV11-2, with D uncertain. The CDR3 sequence is 12 residues long. The V gene's germline CDR1 is SGHAT and CDR2 FQNNGV. V gave up 5 bases and J gave up 9 bases, with 12 bases separating them.

The rearrangement uses TRBV24-1 and TRBJ2-1, with D tentatively TRBD2 (5 bases). The CDR3 runs 17 residues. Germline-derived CDR1 and CDR2 are KGHDR and SFDVKD. Trimming pared 0 bases from V and 1 base from J, leaving 12 bases between. The CDR3 DNA reads as TGTGCCACCAGTGATTTGGGTCGGGGAAGGTCCTACAATGAGCAGTTCTTC. Its translation is CATSDLGRGRSYNEQFF.

J is TRBJ1-2 and V is TRBV5-6; a weak D match, TRBD1 (5 bases). CDR1 SGHDT and CDR2 YYEEEE come from the germline V gene. Deletions cut 6 bases from V and 5 bases from J, with 14 bases between. The CDR3 extends over 13 amino acids. The CDR3 sequence: CASMGQQLYGYTF. The DNA for the CDR3 is TGTGCCAGCATGGGGCAACAGCTTTATGGCTACACCTTC. Variable domain in full (rest from reference TRBV5-6 and TRBJ1-2): DAGVTQSPTHLIKTRGQQVTLRCSPKSGHDTVSWYQQALGQGPQFIFQYYEEEERQRGNFPDRFSGHQFPNYSSELNVNALLLGDSALYLCASMGQQLYGYTFGSGTRLTVV.

Written as DNA, the CDR3 is TGTGCCAGCAGCATTCGACAGGGGGTCAATGAGCAGTTCTTC. Its protein is CASSIRQGVNEQFF. The J gene is TRBJ2-1, the V gene TRBV3-1 (or the pseudogene TRBV3-2), with 9 bases aligning to TRBD1. Germline V lookup: CDR1 LGHDT, CDR2 YNNKEL (reference sequence). After removal of 5 bases from V and 6 bases from J, the junction contained 5 bases not matched to a gene. The CDR3 is 14 amino acids.

The rearrangement links TRBV5-1 to TRBJ1-6, with no clear D. Germline V gives CDR1 SGHRS, CDR2 YFSETQ. The V end was cut by 8 bases, the J end by 8 bases, with 17 bases between. The CDR3 length is 14 residues. CDR3 residues: CASGPGINDSPLHF. CDR3 nucleotides: TGCGCCAGTGGGCCCGGGATTAACGATTCACCCCTCCACTTT.

The CDR3, as DNA: TGTGCCACCAGCAGAGATCTAGCGGGGGCCGGGGAGCTGTTTTTT. Its translation: CATSRDLAGAGELFF. V gene TRBV15 combines with J gene TRBJ2-2, with 10 bases that match TRBD2. In germline, CDR1 is LNHNV, CDR2 YYDKDF (reference sequence). The V gene end was trimmed by 0 bases and the J gene end by 6 bases; junction bases not matched to a gene: 1. This CDR3 is 15 amino acids long.